The sequence of this TCR beta chain was determined in a study of molecular identifiers for immune sequencing clone quantification (dated by TCRdb to about 2018). As for the study more broadly: For a replicate experiment, RNA from roughly 20,000 or 100,000 naive CD8 T cells was divided into five aliquots, and four of the five aliquots were sequenced. The study was a methods study using CD8 T cells to benchmark molecular-identifier clustering-based TCR repertoire sequencing (MIDCIRS) and TCR RNA copy counting.

The investigation overall reported the following: In CMV-specific effector cells, clones with more than 20 RNA copies accounted for over 97% of molecules, whereas in naive cells such clones accounted for under 1%. When barcode sub-clustering was omitted, TCR diversity was inflated by chimeric consensus sequences, with chimeras reaching as high as 47%. About 2.9 recovered TCR RNA copies per cell were obtained by modeling, versus roughly 9.1 by digital PCR, implying a capture efficiency of roughly 32%. Even against a background of one million naive CD8 T cells, spiked-in Jurkat TCR RNA amounting to a single cell's worth was reported to be detectable. Naive libraries contained spiked-in Jurkat TCR RNA (10 copies' worth), which is not part of the donor repertoire. The sizes of highly expanded clones could end up underestimated when identical TCR molecules share a barcode.

The receptor library was made with PCR. Data came from a NextSeq 500. Bulk TCR libraries were made following a previously described method, with the TCR primers given in Table S5. The Qiagen AllPrep DNA/RNA kit was used to purify total RNA. Before analysis, reads from multiple sequencing runs of the same library were pooled. Per the original workflow: Only reads with exact TCR constant sequence were kept, trimmed to 150 nt, and grouped by their 12-nt molecular barcodes. Within each barcode group, reads were sub-clustered at a 15% Levenshtein threshold, and quality-weighted consensus sequences were built per RNA molecule. Non-functional sequences were discarded, and so were lower-count sequences lying one edit away from another sequence. On the basis of fitting two negative binomial distributions, barcode sub-clusters with fewer than 20% of the maximum read count were discarded. In-frame beta chains were kept once TCRdb had trimmed the public reads at Q25 with fastp and called clones with MiXCR. Merged by CDR3 protein, the rows form single entries marked with the most common genes and DNA. It is TCRdb's table, rather than the study itself, that gives the V and J calls and clone size. This sample comprises roughly 50,000 distinct CDR3 sequences, around 33% of them detected only once. Of the sample, less than 5% is held by the ten largest clones.

This clonotype was counted a few times. The specificity of this receptor is unknown. Base-call qualities are not available, and no considerably larger clone is one nucleotide away. Libraries of naive CD8 T cells were built from anywhere between roughly 17,000 and 1,100,000 sorted cells, with 10%, 30% or 50% of the purified RNA used. Naive CD8 T cells, defined as CD8+CD4-CCR7+CD45RA+, were FACS-sorted into RLT Plus buffer on a BD FACSAria II. To test detection sensitivity, Jurkat RNA equivalent to ten TCR copies was spiked into samples of roughly 20,000-1,100,000 naive CD8 T cells. Enrichment of CD8 T cells was done with RosetteSep CD8+ T Cell Enrichment Cocktail plus Ficoll-Paque, and ACK red cell lysis came afterward. Reading the germline V gene gives CDR1 WSHSY and CDR2 SAAADI. V and J are trimmed by 5 bases and 5 bases, and the gene matches miss 8 bases of the junction. Its CDR3 holds 14 amino acids, cysteine through phenylalanine. Only the CDR3 portion is preserved as DNA: 42 bases, with reading frame beginning at the first base.

This clonotype originated in a human donor in good health. Some libraries in this study had Jurkat cell RNA spiked in. Material for sequencing was naive CD8+ T cells from blood, with Jurkat cell RNA spiked in. The intended sense of this specimen's cell subset or site label: FACS-sorted CD8+CD4-CCR7+CD45RA+ naive T cells. The rearranged segments are TRBV10-2 and TRBJ1-1; the junction holds 7 bases that match TRBD1. The DNA is as follows: TGCGCCAGCAGTAAAAACAGGGGTAGGACTGAAGCTTTCTTT. This gives the protein CASSKNRGRTEAFF.